This passage covers 22 T cell receptor beta chains from one sample sequenced in a study of blood T cell repertoires in COVID-19. The protocol was immunoSEQ multiplex PCR, while the TCRdb copy is restricted to in-frame clones and leaves out a portion. The table lists about 160,000 clones, almost 85% of them singletons, with 22% in the top ten. Sequenced sample: peripheral blood. These receptors originate from a woman older than 75 with acute or convalescent COVID-19.

The gene calls are TRBV6-1 and TRBJ1-1; 7 bases are a match to TRBD1. The length of the CDR3 is 13 residues. The germline V gene encodes CDR1 MNHNS and CDR2 SASEGT. The V and J ends lost 2 bases and 9 bases, in that order; junction bases with no gene match: 6. The CDR3 DNA follows: TGTGCCAGCAGTGAAATAGGCAGGGGGAAAGCTTTCTTT. Translating it yields CASSEIGRGKAFF.

This rearrangement joins TRBV27 to TRBJ1-1; 10 nucleotides align to TRBD1. This CDR3 is 15 amino acids long. V shed 2 bases and J 4 bases; nucleotides not matched to a gene: 4. CDR1 MNHEY and CDR2 SMNVEV come from the germline V gene (reference sequence). CDR3 in DNA: TGTGCCAGCAGTTTAAGCTGGGACAGGGGCACTGAAGCTTTCTTT. Translated: CASSLSWDRGTEAFF.

The V gene is TRBV25-1, the J gene TRBJ1-2; no clear D gene. Germline-derived CDR1 and CDR2 are MGHDK and SYGVNS. The CDR3 is 14 amino acids. The ends were cut back, 0 bases at V and 7 bases at J, with 12 bases in the middle. The CDR3 is CASSEYSPGVGYTF. DNA for the CDR3: TGTGCCAGCAGTGAATATAGTCCAGGCGTTGGCTACACCTTC.

The chain has TRBV29-1 and TRBJ1-1; D perhaps matches TRBD1 (6 bases). The CDR3 covers 13 residues. From germline, CDR1 is SQVTM and CDR2 ANQGSEA. Trimming removed 4 bases at V and 0 bases at J, with 9 bases between. The CDR3 protein is CSVADSMNTEAFF. For the CDR3, the DNA is TGCAGCGTTGCGGACAGTATGAACACTGAAGCTTTCTTT.

The chain joins TRBV10-1 to TRBJ2-2, with TRBD2 matching 8 bases. The germline V gene has CDR1 WNHNN and CDR2 SYGVQD (reference sequence). J was trimmed by 4 bases and V by 5 bases; bases with no gene match: 9. There are 16 residues in the CDR3. CDR3 bases: TGCGCCAGCAGTTTGACTAGCGAAGTCTCCACCGGGGAGCTGTTTTTT. Its translation is CASSLTSEVSTGELFF.

V gene TRBV19 combines with J gene TRBJ2-2; 10 bases fit TRBD1. The CDR3 runs 16 residues. Trimming at V came to 5 bases and at J to 1 base, leaving 4 bases not matched to a gene. Germline V gene lookup returns CDR1 LNHDA and CDR2 SQIVND (reference sequence). CDR3 nucleotides: TGTGCCAGTAGTGGGACAGGGGTAAGGAACACCGGGGAGCTGTTTTTT. This translates into CASSGTGVRNTGELFF.

This clone was detected once. DNA of the CDR3: TGTGCCAGTAGTATTTCGTGGACAGGCGAGGAAAAACTGTTTTTT. The encoded protein is CASSISWTGEEKLFF. The rearrangement links TRBV19 to TRBJ1-4; 7 positions match TRBD1. Germline lookup yields CDR1 LNHDA and CDR2 SQIVND (reference sequence). CDR3 length: 15 residues. J gave up 8 bases and V 3 bases, and 9 bases lay outside the gene matches.

This chain uses TRBV19 with TRBJ1-1; D not resolved. CDR3 length: 13 residues. CDR1 is LNHDA, CDR2 SQIVND, per germline (reference sequence). Trimming removed 10 bases from V and 7 bases from J, with 19 bases in between. DNA for the CDR3: TGTGCCACTCGAGGTCCTGGCCAGCTTGAAGCTTTCTTT. This sequence encodes CATRGPGQLEAFF.

The rearrangement uses TRBV6-5 and TRBJ2-1, with 8 bases matching TRBD2. The length of the CDR3 is 16 residues. The V and J ends lost 4 bases and 3 bases, in that order; junction bases with no gene match: 8. The germline V gene has CDR1 MNHEY and CDR2 SVGAGI. In DNA form, the CDR3 reads TGTGCCAGCAGTTCCTCGACTAGCGCGCACTACAATGAGCAGTTCTTC. Translated: CASSSSTSAHYNEQFF.

This chain joins TRBV19 and TRBJ1-5, with D hard to call. CDR3 length: 12 residues. V gave up 6 bases and J gave up 8 bases, with 11 bases separating them. Germline lookup yields CDR1 LNHDA and CDR2 SQIVND (reference sequence). The CDR3 sequence is CASREQLEPQHF. The CDR3 nucleotides are TGTGCCAGTAGGGAACAGTTGGAGCCCCAGCATTTT.

This clone was detected once. The chain couples TRBV18 to TRBJ2-5; 9 positions match TRBD2. Germline V gene sequence: CDR1 KGHSH, CDR2 LQKENI. Trimming removed 3 bases from V and 7 bases from J; junction bases left unmatched: 6. The CDR3 covers 14 residues. The chain's CDR3 is CASSPLAGVVTQYF. The CDR3 coding sequence is TGTGCCAGCTCACCCTTAGCGGGAGTGGTGACCCAGTACTTC.

In regard to this clone: The junction departs from germline at one end; a sequencing error may be responsible. The same CDR3 is also encoded by other DNA sequences in this sample. The genes are TRBV7-9 and TRBJ2-1, with 10 nucleotides matching TRBD2. The CDR3 is made up of 15 amino acids. CDR1 and CDR2 from the germline V gene are SEHNR and FQNEAQ (reference sequence). The CDR3 bases are TGTGCCAGCAGTTTAGGACTAGCGGACTACAATGAGCAGTTCTTC. It translates to CASSLGLADYNEQFF.

V usage is TRBV25-1 and J usage is TRBJ2-2; D unresolved. V shed 2 bases and J shed 0 bases, with 4 bases lying between them. Germline V CDR1 and CDR2: MGHDK, SYGVNS. The length of the CDR3 is 14 residues. The CDR3 DNA follows: TGTGCCAGCAGTGAAGGCCCGAACACCGGGGAGCTGTTTTTT. Protein sequence: CASSEGPNTGELFF.

The chain links TRBV12-3 or TRBV12-4 to TRBJ1-5, with a tentative D call TRBD1 (5 bases). V lost 5 bases and J 2 bases, leaving 7 bases between the germline ends. The CDR3 extends over 13 amino acids. CDR3 loop: CASSRQRNQPQHF. In DNA form, the CDR3 reads TGTGCCAGCAGTCGACAGCGCAATCAGCCCCAGCATTTT.

The chain couples TRBV19 to TRBJ2-5; 8 positions agree with TRBD2. CDR1 LNHDA and CDR2 SQIVND come from the germline V gene (reference sequence). V shed 3 bases, J shed 0 bases, and the junction held 3 bases outside the gene matches. The CDR3 is 15 amino acids. This CDR3 reads CASSIRLAYQETQYF. The CDR3 coding sequence is TGTGCCAGTAGTATCAGACTAGCGTACCAAGAGACCCAGTACTTC. The full variable domain, with the rest looked up from reference TRBV19 and TRBJ2-5, is DGGITQSPKYLFRKEGQNVTLSCEQNLNHDAMYWYRQDPGQGLRLIYYSQIVNDFQKGDIAEGYSVSREKKESFPLTVTSAQKNPTAFYLCASSIRLAYQETQYFGPGTRLLVL.

This chain joins TRBV6-1 and TRBJ2-7; 15 nucleotides match TRBD2. This CDR3 contains 18 residues. The V segment lost 1 base and the J segment 3 bases; nucleotides outside the gene matches: 7. Germline V gene sequence: CDR1 MNHNS, CDR2 SASEGT. The CDR3: CASSEGGLAGGLSYEQYF. The CDR3 region has the DNA TGTGCCAGCAGTGAAGGGGGACTAGCGGGAGGCCTGAGCTACGAGCAGTACTTC.

The chain links TRBV7-9 to TRBJ2-1; TRBD1 is a possible D gene (5 bases). V was cut by 6 bases and J by 5 bases, with 14 bases left in between. Germline CDR1 is SEHNR and CDR2 is FQNEAQ (reference sequence). The CDR3 has 14 amino acids. The CDR3 protein is CASRHPRENNEQFF. The CDR3 coding sequence is TGTGCCAGCAGGCACCCCAGGGAAAACAATGAGCAGTTCTTC.

The chain is built from TRBV18 and TRBJ1-2; unclear D gene. The CDR3 is made up of 15 amino acids. The V end lost 3 bases, the J end lost 0 bases, and 11 bases lay between the germline ends. CDR1 is KGHSH and CDR2 is LQKENI in the germline V gene. The CDR3 sequence is CASSPAPGANYGYTF. CDR3 nucleotide sequence: TGTGCCAGCTCACCCGCCCCGGGAGCTAACTATGGCTACACCTTC.

The genes are TRBV7-9 and TRBJ2-5, with D possibly being TRBD1 (5 bases). The CDR3 has 14 residues. Looked up from germline, CDR1 is SEHNR and CDR2 is FQNEAQ (reference sequence). Trimming pared 1 base from V and 3 bases from J, leaving 9 bases between. The CDR3 region has the DNA TGTGCCAGCAGCTTAGGGCAGGGCGAAGAGACCCAGTACTTC. Translating gives CASSLGQGEETQYF.

J is TRBJ2-7 and V is TRBV19; D unresolved. The V gene's germline CDR1 is LNHDA and CDR2 SQIVND (reference sequence). V lost 3 bases and J 6 bases, leaving 12 bases between the germline ends. This CDR3 has 13 amino acids. DNA of the CDR3: TGTGCCAGTAGTATTTCCAGGTCCAGCGAGCAGTACTTC. Translated, it gives CASSISRSSEQYF.

The rearrangement uses TRBV7-6 and TRBJ2-5; TRBD2 agrees at 11 bases. V trimming: 5 bases; J trimming: 2 bases; junction bases outside the gene matches: 16. Germline V gene sequence: CDR1 SGHVS, CDR2 FNYEAQ. The CDR3 has 19 residues. CDR3 coding DNA: TGTGCCAGCAGCCTGAGGGGTGGTATAGCTAGCGGGAGGCAAGAGACCCAGTACTTC. It encodes CASSLRGGIASGRQETQYF.

V is TRBV18 and J is TRBJ1-1, with a possible D match to TRBD1 (6 bases). The CDR3 has 16 amino acids. Between the trimmed V and J ends, which lost 3 bases and 0 bases, there was a span of 14 bases. Germline-derived CDR1 and CDR2 are KGHSH and LQKENI. The CDR3 here is CASSPRQVFMNTEAFF. The DNA for the CDR3 is TGTGCCAGCTCACCGCGACAGGTTTTTATGAACACTGAAGCTTTCTTT.